Each of the 6 T cell receptor beta chains below was sequenced from the same sample in a study of blood T cells in healthy people across ages. The second PCR ran roughly 7 to 12 cycles with a sample-barcoded 5' primer and J-beta primers. TCRdb reprocessed the 5' RACE reads with MiXCR, giving one entry per CDR3 protein. Among approximately 800,000 distinct CDR3 sequences listed, 58% were seen once. Sequencing was carried out using blood. Receptors originate from a man aged 25-45 years in good health.

The rearrangement uses TRBV28 and TRBJ2-7; 8 nucleotides line up with TRBD2. CDR3 length equals 17 residues. V lost 8 bases, J lost 5 bases, and 20 bases stayed unmatched. Germline V gene sequence: CDR1 MDHEN, CDR2 SYDVKM. Here the CDR3 reads CASPPNGLARVRNEQYF. CDR3 nucleotide sequence: TGTGCCAGCCCGCCGAACGGACTAGCTCGAGTACGGAACGAGCAGTACTTC.

The chain employs TRBV20-1 and TRBJ2-1; tentatively, D is TRBD2 (6 bases). In germline, CDR1 is DFQATT, CDR2 SNEGSKA (reference sequence). The CDR3 contains 14 residues. Trimming took off 0 bases at V and 5 bases at J, with 11 bases between the two ends. CDR3 amino acids: CSAREGGTHNEQFF. The DNA for the CDR3 is TGCAGTGCTAGAGAGGGAGGAACACACAATGAGCAGTTCTTC.

The chain employs TRBV7-9 and TRBJ2-3; possible D gene TRBD1, 6 bases. The CDR3 is 13 amino acids. Deletions cut 5 bases from V and 5 bases from J, with 11 bases between. The germline V gene has CDR1 SEHNR and CDR2 FQNEAQ (reference sequence). As DNA, the CDR3 is TGTGCCAGCAGCGGACCGACAGGAGATACGCAGTATTTT. Protein: CASSGPTGDTQYF.

This clonotype was picked up one time. CDR3 nucleotides: TGTGCCAGCAGTGAATCGGGGATAAGAGAGACAGCCCCACGGGAAGGGACCCAGTTCTTC. It yields the protein CASSESGIRETAPREGTQFF. The rearrangement joins TRBV25-1 to TRBJ2-1; perhaps D is TRBD1 or TRBD2 (5 bases each). CDR3 length equals 20 residues. V dropped 1 base and J dropped 13 bases, with 35 bases sitting between them. Germline V gene data show CDR1 as MGHDK and CDR2 as SYGVNS. Combining the CDR3 with reference TRBV25-1 and TRBJ2-1 gives the whole variable domain EADIYQTPRYLVIGTGKKITLECSQTMGHDKMYWYQQDPGMELHLIHYSYGVNSTEKGDLSSESTVSRIRTEHFPLTLESARPSHTSQYLCASSESGIRETAPREGTQFFGPGTRLTVL.

The V and J genes are TRBV20-1 and TRBJ2-3; TRBD1 matches 9 bases. The CDR3 has 14 amino acids. V gave up 5 bases and J gave up 3 bases; unmatched junction bases: 6. Germline V gene lookup returns CDR1 DFQATT and CDR2 SNEGSKA (reference sequence). Here the CDR3 reads CSAARTGVTDTQYF. DNA for the CDR3: TGCAGTGCTGCTAGGACAGGGGTGACAGATACGCAGTATTTT.

The rearrangement uses TRBV9 and TRBJ1-1; the D gene is possibly TRBD1 (6 bases). Germline V gene lookup returns CDR1 SGDLS and CDR2 YYNGEE. With 3 bases removed from V and 8 bases from J, the gap between germline ends came to 26 bases. This CDR3 contains 17 residues. DNA for the CDR3: TGTGCCAGCAGCGCCCTAGGGGGGGGGTTCGGGGGTGGAGAAGCTTTCTTT. Translating it yields CASSALGGGFGGGEAFF.